This T cell receptor beta chain was sequenced during a study of CD8 T cells in ankylosing spondylitis. Whole-study results and caveats: According to the report, clones linked to the disease were significantly enriched in matched synovial fluid samples taken from ankylosing spondylitis patients. Disease-linked clones were found to be CD8+ and relatively rare in peripheral blood. For ankylosing spondylitis blood, a TCR beta motif of seven to nine highly homologous variants appeared characteristic. Earlier literature documents some of the motif variants in reactive arthritis synovial fluid and blood.

In making TCR beta libraries, quantitative 5'-RACE with molecular barcodes was used. TCRdb reprocessed the 5' RACE reads via MiXCR and lists one record per CDR3 protein. The data show under 550,000 distinct CDR3 sequences, with roughly 27% seen just once and roughly 0.9% held by the top ten. The table lists this clonotype with a few counts. Antigen: not known. The sequence was obtained from a male donor with ankylosing spondylitis. Sequencing was performed on blood, either unsorted or a sorted T cell fraction (not recorded which).

CDR3 nucleotide sequence: TGCGCCAGCAGCCCCCAAGCAGGGGAAGCCGGGGAGCTGTTTTTT. It encodes CASSPQAGEAGELFF. The rearrangement uses TRBV5-1 and TRBJ2-2; tentative D call: TRBD1 (6 bases). The germline CDR1 and CDR2 sequences are SGHRS and YFSETQ. V lost 4 bases to trimming and J lost 6 bases, with 16 bases between them. The CDR3 covers 15 residues.